This T cell receptor (beta chain) was captured by sequencing in a study of T-cell memory formation after mild COVID-19. Study at large: TCR clustering was largely donor specific.

This CDR3 is 14 amino acids long. The germline V gene has CDR1 SGHRS and CDR2 YFSETQ. Study conclusions and caveats: Clonal second-wave expansions that peaked on day 37 had unconfirmed SARS-CoV-2 specificity.

This clonotype was observed many times. What it recognizes is unknown. A read error may produce the germline difference seen at one junction end. TCRdb processed the 5' RACE reads anew with MiXCR; each CDR3 protein has one entry. The sample comprises 400,000 to 500,000 distinct CDR3 sequences, approximately 25% of which are singletons, and roughly 8.7% rests with the top ten. The sequenced material came from PBMCs or a T cell subset sorted from them (not recorded which). The chain uses TRBV5-1 and TRBJ2-3; 10 nucleotides line up with TRBD2. The sequence derives from an adult woman who had mild COVID-19 (a few samples of this study predate the infection). Cell type and time point are not known. CDR3 amino acids: CASSLGLAAETQYF. DNA for the CDR3: TGCGCCAGCAGCCTTGGACTAGCGGCAGAAACGCAGTATTTT.